This TCR beta chain was captured in a study of metastatic and nonmetastatic thyroid tumors. Across the study: From malignant and benign thyroid patients, repertoires in blood and in tumor or nodule tissue were compared.

Study results and limitations: Patients with malignant thyroid tumors reportedly had significantly higher TCR beta diversity than those with benign nodules, in blood and tumor.

TCRdb re-called the PCR reads with MiXCR. The top ten hold about a fifth of the sample, which has 21,000 or so clones, roughly a quarter seen once. CDR1 is DFQATT and CDR2 is SNEGSKA in the germline V gene (reference sequence). This CDR3 comprises 18 residues. Trimming removed 0 bases from V and 0 bases from J; junction bases left unmatched: 10. A note on this clone: Its antigen remains unidentified.

No treatment of any kind had been given to any patient before thyroid surgery. Sequenced input: blood. The rearrangement joins TRBV20-1 to TRBJ2-2; 7 positions agree with TRBD2. This clonotype originated in a female donor with papillary thyroid cancer or a benign thyroid nodule (not recorded which). Some clones in this sample may be carry-over from other donors' samples. DNA of the CDR3: TGCAGTGCTAGAGACCTCCTTAGTGGGACTACGAACACCGGGGAGCTGTTTTTT. This gives the protein CSARDLLSGTTNTGELFF.